The 27 T cell receptor beta chains reported below all come from one sample, sequenced in a study of blood T cell repertoires in COVID-19. TCRdb keeps only in-frame clones here, not all; method: immunoSEQ multiplex PCR. The sample holds about 190,000 clones; less than 80% are singletons and the top ten take around an eighth. Sequenced: peripheral blood. The receptors originated from a middle-aged man who had recovered from COVID-19.

The chain recombines TRBV3-1 (or the pseudogene TRBV3-2) with TRBJ2-5; 11 nucleotides line up with TRBD2. Per the germline V gene, CDR1 is LGHDT and CDR2 is YNNKEL (reference sequence). J was trimmed by 5 bases and V by 0 bases; bases with no gene match: 2. This CDR3 has 15 amino acids. The CDR3 loop reads CASSQEPSGRETQYF. The CDR3 DNA reads as TGTGCCAGCAGCCAAGAACCTAGCGGGAGGGAGACCCAGTACTTC.

This chain connects TRBV11-2 to TRBJ2-5; 12 bases agree with TRBD2. The CDR3 runs to 17 residues. The J segment lost 0 bases and the V segment lost 1 base, leaving 3 bases of the junction unmatched. Germline V gene data show CDR1 as SGHAT and CDR2 as FQNNGV. The CDR3 sequence is CASSLGWTSGNQETQYF. As DNA, the CDR3 is TGTGCCAGCAGCTTAGGCTGGACTAGCGGGAACCAAGAGACCCAGTACTTC.

The J gene is TRBJ1-2, the V gene TRBV6-2 or TRBV6-3, with TRBD1 identical over 7 bases. This CDR3 comprises 14 residues. The V segment lost 5 bases and the J segment 5 bases; nucleotides outside the gene matches: 8. The germline CDR1 and CDR2 sequences are MNHEY and SVGEGT. The DNA of the CDR3 is TGTGCCAGCAGTCGAACGGGACAGTATTATGGCTACACCTTC. It codes for CASSRTGQYYGYTF.

The chain links TRBV28 to TRBJ2-7; tentative D call: TRBD1 (6 bases). CDR1 and CDR2 (germline): MDHEN, SYDVKM. This CDR3 has 16 amino acids. Deletions cut 5 bases from V and 1 base from J, with 18 bases between. The CDR3, as DNA: TGTGCCAGCAGTCCCTTATATCGGACAGCATCCTACGAGCAGTACTTC. Residues: CASSPLYRTASYEQYF.

The chain recombines TRBV9 with TRBJ2-2; TRBD2 matches at 7 bases. There are 14 residues in the CDR3. Germline CDR1 and CDR2: SGDLS and YYNGEE. The ends lost 10 bases at V and 2 bases at J; junction bases unmatched: 8. The CDR3 coding sequence is TGTGCCTCTGGTGGCGGGGGAAACACCGGGGAGCTGTTTTTT. This gives the protein CASGGGGNTGELFF.

The chain is built from TRBV4-1 and TRBJ2-2; D might be TRBD2 (6 bases). CDR1 and CDR2 from the germline V gene are MGHRA and YSYEKL. The V end was cut by 4 bases, the J end by 1 base, with 13 bases between. The length of the CDR3 is 16 residues. The CDR3 is CASSRDGSQNTGELFF. The CDR3, as DNA: TGCGCCAGCAGCCGAGACGGGAGTCAGAACACCGGGGAGCTGTTTTTT.

The CDR3 DNA is TGTGCCAGCTCACCACTGGACAGGGGGCGCGCGGATGAGCAGTTCTTC. Encoded protein: CASSPLDRGRADEQFF. The chain is built from TRBV18 and TRBJ2-1, with 11 bases lining up with TRBD1. The CDR3 runs 16 residues. The V and J ends lost 1 base and 8 bases, in that order; junction bases with no gene match: 7. Germline V gene sequence: CDR1 KGHSH, CDR2 LQKENI. Together with reference TRBV18 and TRBJ2-1, the CDR3 gives the full variable domain: NAGVMQNPRHLVRRRGQEARLRCSPMKGHSHVYWYRQLPEEGLKFMVYLQKENIIDESGMPKERFSAEFPKEGPSILRIQQVVRGDSAAYFCASSPLDRGRADEQFFGPGTRLTVL.

The chain employs TRBV9 and TRBJ2-7, with 7 bases identical to TRBD2. The germline gives CDR1 SGDLS, CDR2 YYNGEE. This CDR3 comprises 15 residues. V was clipped by 1 base and J by 3 bases; unmatched bases: 7. CDR3 amino acids: CASSVNAGANYEQYF. In DNA, the CDR3 is TGTGCCAGCAGCGTAAATGCGGGAGCCAACTACGAGCAGTACTTC.

The chain is built from TRBV20-1 and TRBJ1-1; possible D gene TRBD1, 5 bases. V lost 6 bases and J lost 10, with 15 bases in between. The CDR3 covers 11 residues. Per germline, CDR1 DFQATT and CDR2 SNEGSKA (reference sequence). In nucleotides, the CDR3 is TGCAGTGCACCCGACAGATGGGGAGCTTTCTTT. Protein product: CSAPDRWGAFF.

The chain joins TRBV28 to TRBJ2-7; D is undetermined. The CDR3 is 14 residues long. Germline V gene sequence: CDR1 MDHEN, CDR2 SYDVKM. Trimming removed 4 bases from V and 3 bases from J, with 13 bases in between. The chain's CDR3 is CASSSPPGYYEQYF. The CDR3 nucleotides read TGTGCCAGCAGTTCCCCCCCCGGGTACTACGAGCAGTACTTC.

The chain uses TRBV12-5 and TRBJ2-3, with D tentatively TRBD2 (5 bases). Trimming stripped 6 bases from V and 2 bases from J, with 15 bases between. CDR1 is LGHNT, CDR2 FRNRAP, per germline. The CDR3 extends over 15 amino acids. As DNA, the CDR3 is TGTGCTAGTGGCCGAGGGCAGACCCACACAGATACGCAGTATTTT. Translated, it gives CASGRGQTHTDTQYF. The full variable domain, with the rest looked up from reference TRBV12-5 and TRBJ2-3, is DARVTQTPRHKVTEMGQEVTMRCQPILGHNTVFWYRQTMMQGLELLAYFRNRAPLDDSGMPKDRFSAEMPDATLATLKIQPSEPRDSAVYFCASGRGQTHTDTQYFGPGTRLTVL.

Concerning this clone itself: Mismatch with germline at one junction end may stem from a read error. J is TRBJ2-1 and V is TRBV2, with 12 bases lining up with TRBD2. The CDR3 is 13 amino acids. Germline V gives CDR1 SNHLY, CDR2 FYNNEI. The CDR3 DNA reads TGTGCCAGCAGTGAACCAGGACTAGCGGGACGTGTCTTC. This encodes CASSEPGLAGRVF.

The chain recombines TRBV7-9 with TRBJ2-7; 7 nucleotides agree with TRBD1. This CDR3 contains 14 residues. The germline CDR1 and CDR2 sequences are SEHNR and FQNEAQ (reference sequence). V trimming: 6 bases; J trimming: 1 base; junction bases outside the gene matches: 6. CDR3 sequence (DNA): TGTGCCAGCAGTGGGACAGCTAGTTCCTACGAGCAGTACTTC. Its protein product is CASSGTASSYEQYF.

The gene calls are TRBV7-2 and TRBJ2-1; TRBD2 agrees at 12 bases. The CDR3 sequence is 15 residues long. Germline values: CDR1 SGHTA, CDR2 FQGNSA. Losses at the gene ends were 6 bases for V and 8 bases for J; bases not matched to a gene: 8. Here the CDR3 DNA reads TGTGCCAGCAGTCTCGGGACTAGCGGGTTCGATGAGCAGTTCTTC. Amino acids: CASSLGTSGFDEQFF.

The genes are TRBV24-1 and TRBJ1-1, with 7 bases that match TRBD1. V lost 7 bases, J lost 7 bases, and 2 bases stayed unmatched. The germline V gene has CDR1 KGHDR and CDR2 SFDVKD. This CDR3 spans 11 amino acids. CDR3 sequence reads: CATRGDSEAFF. CDR3 DNA sequence: TGTGCCACCAGGGGGGACAGTGAAGCTTTCTTT.

The J gene is TRBJ2-3, the V gene TRBV19, with 8 bases fitting TRBD2. Germline V gene sequence: CDR1 LNHDA, CDR2 SQIVND (reference sequence). This CDR3 is built from 19 residues. V trimming: 5 bases; J trimming: 3 bases; junction bases outside the gene matches: 19. The CDR3 DNA is TGTGCCAGTAGTGTCGGGAGGGCCGGGATGGGATGGTCGACAGATACGCAGTATTTT. Amino acids: CASSVGRAGMGWSTDTQYF.

This clone has just a few counts. The chain employs TRBV2 and TRBJ2-5, with 7 positions matching TRBD2. Germline V gene data show CDR1 as SNHLY and CDR2 as FYNNEI. The CDR3 runs to 14 residues. V lost 9 bases to trimming and J lost 0 bases; unmatched junction nucleotides: 7. For the CDR3, the DNA is TGTGCCAGGGGGACTACCAAGCACCAAGAGACCCAGTACTTC. Residues: CARGTTKHQETQYF. Full variable domain (outside the CDR3, taken from reference TRBV2 and TRBJ2-5): EPEVTQTPSHQVTQMGQEVILRCVPISNHLYFYWYRQILGQKVEFLVSFYNNEISEKSEIFDDQFSVERPDGSNFTLKIRSTKLEDSAMYFCARGTTKHQETQYFGPGTRLLVL.

In its sample, this clone was seen a few times. This rearrangement joins TRBV10-3 to TRBJ2-7; a possible D gene is TRBD2 (5 bases). Germline values: CDR1 ENHRY, CDR2 SYGVKD. V was clipped by 0 bases and J by 0 bases, with 24 bases between them. The CDR3 is 20 amino acids. Here the CDR3 reads CAISESIFAVARTTSYEQYF. CDR3 in DNA: TGTGCCATCAGTGAGTCGATTTTCGCGGTAGCGAGAACCACCTCCTACGAGCAGTACTTC.

The V call is TRBV5-5, the J call TRBJ2-1; D remains unclear. V dropped 1 base and J dropped 5 bases, with 7 bases sitting between them. The CDR3 is 13 amino acids. CDR1 is SGHKS, CDR2 YYEKEE, per germline (reference sequence). The CDR3 loop is CASSLIQDNEQFF. DNA for the CDR3: TGTGCCAGCAGCTTGATACAAGACAATGAGCAGTTCTTC. The whole variable domain, remainder taken from reference TRBV5-5 and TRBJ2-1, is DAGVTQSPTHLIKTRGQQVTLRCSPISGHKSVSWYQQVLGQGPQFIFQYYEKEERGRGNFPDRFSARQFPNYSSELNVNALLLGDSALYLCASSLIQDNEQFFGPGTRLTVL.

The gene calls are TRBV28 and TRBJ2-1, with TRBD1 matching 7 bases. Germline assignment: CDR1 MDHEN and CDR2 SYDVKM. V dropped 6 bases and J dropped 6; count of bases not matched to a gene: 14. The length of the CDR3 is 16 residues. The CDR3 DNA reads TGTGCCAGCAGCCCCCCCCTCGGGGCAGGGGGCAATGAGCAGTTCTTC. Residues: CASSPPLGAGGNEQFF.

Only a few counts were recorded for this clone. This chain links TRBV10-3 with TRBJ2-3; D is possibly TRBD1 (6 bases). The CDR3 extends over 18 amino acids. V was clipped by 2 bases and J by 5 bases, with 23 bases between them. Per the germline V gene, CDR1 is ENHRY and CDR2 is SYGVKD. The CDR3 coding sequence is TGTGCCATCAGTGAGCCTAGGGGACCCGTGGTCAGGGGAGATACGCAGTATTTT. Protein product: CAISEPRGPVVRGDTQYF.

This clone was detected only once. This sequence joins TRBV5-1 and TRBJ2-2; TRBD2 agrees at 8 bases. CDR3 size: 15 residues. The germline CDR1 and CDR2 sequences are SGHRS and YFSETQ. V was clipped by 4 bases and J by 4 bases; unmatched bases: 6. CDR3 sequence reads: CASSMAGGLTGELFF. CDR3 bases: TGCGCCAGCAGCATGGCGGGAGGCCTCACCGGGGAGCTGTTTTTT.

The chain joins TRBV30 to TRBJ2-5, with a weak D call TRBD2 (6 bases). Per germline, CDR1 GTSNPN and CDR2 SVGIG (reference sequence). This CDR3 is built from 12 residues. Trimming removed 4 bases from V and 14 bases from J, with 20 bases in between. The CDR3 nucleotides read TGTGCCTGGATAATTGGAGGGAGCGCATGTTACTTC. It yields the protein CAWIIGGSACYF. Drawing the rest from reference TRBV30 and TRBJ2-5, the complete variable domain is SQTIHQWPATLVQPVGSPLSLECTVEGTSNPNLYWYRQAAGRGLQLLFYSVGIGQISSEVPQNLSASRPQDRQFILSSKKLLLSDSGFYLCAWIIGGSACYFGPGTRLLVL.

This chain uses TRBV7-2 with TRBJ2-7; 8 bases fit TRBD2. Looked up from germline, CDR1 is SGHTA and CDR2 is FQGNSA. The CDR3 is 16 amino acids. V lost 1 base to trimming and J lost 2 bases; unmatched junction nucleotides: 7. CDR3 DNA: TGTGCCAGCAGCTTAGGCGGGGGGACCGGACCCTACGAGCAGTACTTC. Its protein product is CASSLGGGTGPYEQYF.

The V call is TRBV30, the J call TRBJ2-3; TRBD2 matches 8 bases. From germline, CDR1 is GTSNPN and CDR2 SVGIG (reference sequence). V was clipped by 2 bases and J by 6 bases; unmatched bases: 10. The CDR3 is 15 residues long. DNA of the CDR3: TGTGCCTGGAGTTGGGGGGCGGGAGGCCGGGATACGCAGTATTTT. This codes for CAWSWGAGGRDTQYF.

The CDR3 nucleotides read TGTGCCATCAGTGAGCCGGGACACCCGGCGAAAAACGAGCAGTACTTC. As protein: CAISEPGHPAKNEQYF. This chain connects TRBV10-3 to TRBJ2-7; maybe TRBD1 (6 bases). The germline gives CDR1 ENHRY, CDR2 SYGVKD. The CDR3 totals 16 residues. V was trimmed by 2 bases and J by 5 bases, leaving 19 bases between them.

The genes are TRBV10-2 and TRBJ1-2; possibly TRBD1 for D (5 bases). The CDR3 is 16 amino acids. V was pared by 3 bases and J by 8 bases, with 22 bases between. Germline-derived CDR1 and CDR2 are WSHSY and SAAADI. CDR3: CASSDSKSRDFHGYTF. In DNA, the CDR3 is TGCGCCAGCAGTGATTCTAAAAGCAGGGACTTCCACGGCTACACCTTC.